The 14 T cell receptor beta chains below come from one sample, sequenced in a study of blood T cells in healthy people across ages. Through a sample-barcoded 5' primer and a J-beta primer mix, a second PCR was run for about 6 to 11 cycles. MiXCR, applied by TCRdb to the 5' RACE reads, yields one record per CDR3 protein. The sample lists 1.5 million to 2 million distinct CDR3 sequences; about 28% were seen once. Material for sequencing was blood. The receptors come from a woman aged 30 to 39 in good health.

This clonotype has more than one count but fewer than ten. This rearrangement joins TRBV2 to TRBJ2-5, with 7 bases lining up with TRBD1. Trimming cost V 5 bases and J 1 base; bases outside gene matches: 7. The germline V gene has CDR1 SNHLY and CDR2 FYNNEI. This CDR3 contains 15 residues. The CDR3: CASSKTGLTQETQYF. In DNA, the CDR3 is TGTGCCAGCAGTAAGACAGGGCTGACCCAAGAGACCCAGTACTTC.

This clonotype has at least ten counts. This chain connects TRBV6-6 to TRBJ2-4, with D possibly TRBD2 on 6 matching bases. V lost 0 bases to trimming and J lost 6 bases, with 12 bases between them. This CDR3 region has 15 residues. Looked up from germline, CDR1 is MNHNY and CDR2 is SVGAGI (reference sequence). CDR3 in DNA: TGTGCCAGCAGTTACTCGCGGGGATCGGGAAACATTCAGTACTTC. Translated: CASSYSRGSGNIQYF.

This clonotype was counted a few times. CDR3 sequence: CATSGPNGGYTF. CDR3 nucleotide sequence: TGTGCCACCAGTGGCCCCAACGGCGGCTACACCTTC. The chain couples TRBV24-1 to TRBJ1-2; D gene ambiguous. The CDR3 is 12 residues long. Germline V CDR1 and CDR2: KGHDR, SFDVKD. V lost 5 bases, J lost 8 bases, and 11 bases lay in between.

Only a few counts were recorded for this clonotype. This chain connects TRBV12-3 or TRBV12-4 to TRBJ1-4; 9 positions match TRBD1. This CDR3 comprises 15 residues. The V segment lost 2 bases and the J segment 8 bases; nucleotides outside the gene matches: 6. CDR3: CASSLRGTGTEKLFF. As DNA, the CDR3 is TGTGCCAGCAGTTTAAGGGGGACAGGGACCGAAAAACTGTTTTTT.

This chain links TRBV6-5 with TRBJ2-1, with D maybe TRBD1 (6 bases). Trimming cost V 6 bases and J 5 bases, with 11 bases left between them. The CDR3 spans 13 residues. Germline assignment: CDR1 MNHEY and CDR2 SVGAGI. The CDR3 here is CASRRTAHNEQFF. Written as DNA, the CDR3 is TGTGCCAGCAGGCGGACAGCCCACAATGAGCAGTTCTTC.

This chain connects TRBV14 to TRBJ2-4; D gene ambiguous. Trimming removed 1 base at V and 0 bases at J, with 7 bases between. Germline V gene sequence: CDR1 SGHDN, CDR2 FVKESK. This CDR3 is 15 amino acids long. The DNA of the CDR3 is TGTGCCAGCAGCCAAGTGGATGGAGCCAAAAACATTCAGTACTTC. This gives the protein CASSQVDGAKNIQYF.

The chain recombines TRBV27 with TRBJ2-5; possibly TRBD1 or TRBD2 for D (5 bases each). The CDR3 is made up of 14 amino acids. Germline V lookup: CDR1 MNHEY, CDR2 SMNVEV (reference sequence). V was trimmed by 5 bases and J by 1 base, leaving 11 bases between them. The CDR3 DNA is TGTGCCAGCAGTATCGGGACCCCCCAAGAGACCCAGTACTTC. Translated, it gives CASSIGTPQETQYF.

Only a few counts were recorded for this clonotype. The V call is TRBV21-1, the J call TRBJ2-7; TRBD2, the D gene given by the table, was not confirmed from the DNA. TRBV21-1 is flagged as a pseudogene. This CDR3 has 16 residues. The CDR3: CASSKEGVSSSYEQYF. The DNA for the CDR3 is TGTGCCAGCAGCAAGGAGGGCGTCTCTAGCTCCTACGAGCAGTACTTC.

This clonotype came up a few times. V and J are TRBV9 and TRBJ2-5; D may correspond to TRBD1 or TRBD2 (6 bases each). V lost 3 bases to trimming and J lost 4 bases, with 10 bases between them. The CDR3 consists of 13 residues. In germline, CDR1 is SGDLS, CDR2 YYNGEE. In DNA form, the CDR3 reads TGTGCCAGCAGCGGGGGGGCCGGAGAGACCCAGTACTTC. Translating it yields CASSGGAGETQYF.

V usage is TRBV5-1 and J usage is TRBJ1-4; possible D gene TRBD1, 6 bases. Germline-derived CDR1 and CDR2 are SGHRS and YFSETQ. The CDR3 totals 14 residues. V lost 0 bases to trimming and J lost 8 bases, with 11 bases between them. Here the CDR3 DNA reads TGCGCCAGCAGCTTGGAGGGGGGAGCCGAAAAACTGTTTTTT. This sequence encodes CASSLEGGAEKLFF.

This rearrangement joins TRBV12-3 or TRBV12-4 to TRBJ1-4; 7 bases fit TRBD1. This CDR3 has 14 residues. V lost 6 bases, J lost 7 bases, and 8 bases stayed unmatched. The DNA of the CDR3 is TGTGCCAGCAGCCAACGACAGGGATGTGAAAAACTGTTTTTT. This encodes CASSQRQGCEKLFF.

The V call is TRBV19, the J call TRBJ2-7; TRBD1 is a possible D gene (5 bases). This CDR3 spans 14 amino acids. Germline V gene lookup returns CDR1 LNHDA and CDR2 SQIVND (reference sequence). Trimming took 2 bases from V and 1 from J, leaving 9 bases between them. The CDR3, as DNA: TGTGCCAGTAGTATACAGGGTATATCCTACGAGCAGTACTTC. It is translated as CASSIQGISYEQYF.

This clonotype occurred many times. This sequence joins TRBV5-1 and TRBJ2-7; maybe TRBD1 (6 bases). Germline loops: CDR1 SGHRS, CDR2 YFSETQ. The CDR3 is 14 residues long. The germline V and J ends were trimmed by 2 bases and 2 bases, with 11 bases remaining between them. The CDR3 DNA reads TGCGCCAGCAGCTTATCTACAGGGCCCTACGAGCAGTACTTC. Translating it yields CASSLSTGPYEQYF.

V and J are TRBV29-1 and TRBJ2-2, with 9 bases identical to TRBD2. The CDR3 length is 15 residues. Germline loops: CDR1 SQVTM, CDR2 ANQGSEA. V shed 6 bases, J shed 5 bases, and the junction held 10 bases outside the gene matches. The CDR3 DNA follows: TGCAGCGTGGGGTTTAGCGGGAGAAAAACCGGGGAGCTGTTTTTT. Translating it yields CSVGFSGRKTGELFF.